The rows below give T cell receptor beta chains drawn from one sample of a study of blood T cell repertoires in COVID-19. Method: immunoSEQ multiplex PCR; TCRdb's copy keeps in-frame clones and lacks some. This table has approximately 250,000 clones, 80% to 90% appearing once. Input material: PBMCs or T cells enriched from blood (not recorded which). These receptors were taken from a woman aged 40 to 50 who had been exposed to COVID-19. Each CDR3 is given with its conserved first and last residue. A D gene is named only where the DNA matches it firmly. Size is stated for part of the rows, as once, few or many counts, or as a class when the clone is expanded.

size	V	D	J	DNA	CDR3
NA	TRBV7-3	TRBD2	TRBJ2-1	TGTGCCAGCAGCTTAACTGTGTCACTAGCGGGGGGGCATGAGCAGTTCTTC	CASSLTVSLAGGHEQFF
NA	TRBV2	NA	TRBJ1-1	TGTGCCAGCAGGACACAGGGGAACACTGAAGCTTTCTTT	CASRTQGNTEAFF
NA	TRBV7-6	NA	TRBJ2-5	TGTGCCAGCAGCCCCCCTAACTGGGGAGGTTTGGAGACCCAGTACTTC	CASSPPNWGGLETQYF
NA	TRBV9	NA	TRBJ2-6	TGTGCCAGCAGCGTCGGTGGCTCTGGGGCCAACGTCCTGACTTTC	CASSVGGSGANVLTF
NA	TRBV19	NA	TRBJ1-5	TGTGCCAGTAGTATAGAGGCAGGGGATGGTACTCAGCCCCAGCATTTT	CASSIEAGDGTQPQHF
NA	TRBV7-2	NA	TRBJ1-1	TGTGCCAGCAGCTCCCTCGTCAGTGTGGCTGAAGCTTTCTTT	CASSSLVSVAEAFF
many	TRBV7-2	TRBD1	TRBJ2-4	TGTGCCAGCAGCTTAGTAAAGTTCAGGGGGCGCGGATTCCAAAACATTCAGTACTTC	CASSLVKFRGRGFQNIQYF
NA	TRBV11-3	TRBD1	TRBJ2-4	TGTGCCAGCAGCTTAGAGAGGGACAGGGTGAGCATTCAGTACTTC	CASSLERDRVSIQYF
NA	TRBV10-3	TRBD1	TRBJ2-3	TGTGCCATCAGTGGACAGGGGACGTTGACAGATACGCAGTATTTT	CAISGQGTLTDTQYF
NA	TRBV2	NA	TRBJ1-2	TGTGCCAGCGGATACAGGGATGAAGGCTACACCTTC	CASGYRDEGYTF
NA	TRBV27	TRBD1	TRBJ1-2	TGTGCCAGCAGTTTACAGGGGGCCTGGGGTGGCTACACCTTC	CASSLQGAWGGYTF
NA	TRBV7-2	TRBD1	TRBJ2-3	TGTGCCAGCAGCATGGACAGGGCAGATACGCAGTATTTT	CASSMDRADTQYF
many	TRBV5-1	NA	TRBJ2-1	TGTGCCAGCAGCTTCGGTAGCTCCTACAATGAGCAGTTCTTC	CASSFGSSYNEQFF
NA	TRBV6-2/TRBV6-3	NA	TRBJ2-2	TGTGCCAGCAGTTACCCGATAGGGGTGGGGACCGGGGAGCTGTTTTTT	CASSYPIGVGTGELFF
NA	TRBV14	TRBD1	TRBJ2-2	TGTGCCAGCAGCCAGGGACAGGGTTTCATCGGGGAGCTGTTTTTT	CASSQGQGFIGELFF
NA	TRBV19	NA	TRBJ2-2	TGTGCCAGTAGTCCATTGGCCCCCAGGGCCGGGGAGCTGTTTTTT	CASSPLAPRAGELFF
NA	TRBV5-8	NA	TRBJ1-1	TGTGCCAGCAGCTTGTGGAGGGGTCCGGCGGGGAACACTGAAGCTTTCTTT	CASSLWRGPAGNTEAFF
NA	TRBV5-1	NA	TRBJ2-1	TGCGCCAGCAGAATGGGGGGTAGCTCCTACAATGAGCAGTTCTTC	CASRMGGSSYNEQFF
NA	TRBV28	NA	TRBJ1-3	TGTGCCAGCAGTGCCGTCTGGGACTCGTCTGGAAACACCATATATTTT	CASSAVWDSSGNTIYF
few	TRBV4-1	NA	TRBJ1-1	TGCGCCAGCAGCCAAGAATTCAGGGGAGAGAACACTGAAGCTTTCTTT	CASSQEFRGENTEAFF
NA	TRBV19	NA	TRBJ1-3	TGTGCCAGTATGCGGGGGGCTGGAAACACCATATATTTT	CASMRGAGNTIYF
NA	TRBV7-6	NA	TRBJ2-1	TGTGCCAGCAGCTTAGCGCAATTGCGACTGGAGGATGAGCAGTTCTTC	CASSLAQLRLEDEQFF
NA	TRBV4-1	NA	TRBJ1-5	TGCGCCAGCAGCCACGAAACACCTACCACGGGGCCCCAGCATTTT	CASSHETPTTGPQHF
NA	TRBV7-9	NA	TRBJ2-1	TGTGCCAGCAACCGCGCGGGGCCCTCGAGGGGAAATGAGCAGTTCTTC	CASNRAGPSRGNEQFF
NA	TRBV19	TRBD1	TRBJ1-1	TGTGCCAGTAGTTGGACAGGGCGAAACACTGAAGCTTTCTTT	CASSWTGRNTEAFF
NA	TRBV5-1	NA	TRBJ1-1	TGTGCCAGCAGGGAGACAGGTCGTAACGCTGAAGCTTTCTTT	CASRETGRNAEAFF
NA	TRBV5-1	TRBD1	TRBJ1-1	TGCGCCAGCACTACCGACAGGGGGCGAGAATTGAACACTGAAGCTTTCTTT	CASTTDRGRELNTEAFF
NA	TRBV9	TRBD1	TRBJ2-5	TGTGCCAGCAGCCCAGGGACAGGGGTCCACCAAGAGACCCAGTACTTC	CASSPGTGVHQETQYF
NA	TRBV30	NA	TRBJ2-1	TGTGCCTGGAGTGGGGGCGGGATTGGGATTGAGCAGTTCTTC	CAWSGGGIGIEQFF
NA	TRBV6-5	NA	TRBJ2-7	TGTGCCAGCAGTTACTCGGCAGGGGCTTCCTACGAGCAGTACTTC	CASSYSAGASYEQYF
NA	TRBV6-6	NA	TRBJ2-7	TGTGCCAGCAGTTACTCGGGGGGTGCTTCCTACGAGCAGTACTTC	CASSYSGGASYEQYF
NA	TRBV2	NA	TRBJ1-1	TGTGCCAGCAGTCAGATCCAACCCGGGAGGAACACTGAAGCTTTCTTT	CASSQIQPGRNTEAFF
few	TRBV27	TRBD1	TRBJ1-6	TGTGCCAGCAGTTTAAAGGGGGCATCGTATTCACCCCTCCACTTT	CASSLKGASYSPLHF
NA	TRBV10-3	NA	TRBJ2-3	TGTGCCATCAGCCTTAGCACAGATACGCAGTATTTT	CAISLSTDTQYF
NA	TRBV18	NA	TRBJ2-3	TGTGCCAGCTCACCAAGCAGGGGTACAGATACGCAGTATTTT	CASSPSRGTDTQYF
NA	TRBV28	NA	TRBJ1-5	TGTGCCAGCAGTTCGGAAGGGGGTAGGGATCAGCCCCAGCATTTT	CASSSEGGRDQPQHF
NA	TRBV5-1	NA	TRBJ2-1	TGCGCCAGCAGGCAAGGAGTGAGTGAGCAGTTCTTC	CASRQGVSEQFF
NA	TRBV4-3	TRBD2	TRBJ2-3	TGCGCCAGCAGCCCAGGAAGGAGAGGACTAGACACAGATACGCAGTATTTT	CASSPGRRGLDTDTQYF
NA	TRBV18	TRBD1	TRBJ1-2	TGTGCCAGCTCACCGGGACAGGCCCCGTATGGCTACACCTTC	CASSPGQAPYGYTF
NA	TRBV12-3/TRBV12-4	TRBD2	TRBJ2-5	TGTGCCAGTCAAGCGGGAGGTTGGGAGACCCAGTACTTC	CASQAGGWETQYF
NA	TRBV18	TRBD1	TRBJ2-5	TGTGCCAGCTCACGGGGACAGGAAGAGACCCAGTACTTC	CASSRGQEETQYF
NA	TRBV19	TRBD1	TRBJ1-4	TGTGCCAGTAGTATAGGACAGGGCCCCACTAATGAAAAACTGTTTTTT	CASSIGQGPTNEKLFF
NA	TRBV18	NA	TRBJ1-2	TGTGCCAGCTCACCATTTCGTGAACAGAACTATGGCTACACCTTC	CASSPFREQNYGYTF
NA	TRBV24-1	NA	TRBJ2-5	TGTGCCACCAGTGATTCTGTCGAGACCCAGTACTTC	CATSDSVETQYF
NA	TRBV10-2	NA	TRBJ2-2	TGCGCCAGCAGTGTATGGCAGGGCTGGAACACCGGGGAGCTGTTTTTT	CASSVWQGWNTGELFF
once	TRBV6-6	NA	TRBJ2-5	TGTGCCAGCAGTCAGGATGGTATGACTCTGGAAGAGACCCAGTACTTC	CASSQDGMTLEETQYF